The 14 T cell receptor beta chains below were found in one sample sequenced in a study of identical twins (dated by TCRdb to 2016 to 2017). Receptors were amplified or captured by 5' RACE. Sequencing took place on an Illumina HiSeq 2000. The public reads were reprocessed in TCRdb via fastp at Q25 and MiXCR, keeping in-frame beta chains. Rows with a matching CDR3 protein are joined into one entry that keeps the most common DNA and genes. The table for this sample lists about 1.7 million distinct CDR3 sequences; about 32% of them were counted only once. Around 0.3% of the sample rests with the top ten. Material for sequencing was cord blood. All receptors derive from a newborn girl in good health.

This chain links TRBV7-2 with TRBJ2-3, with no clear D. Germline V lookup: CDR1 SGHTA, CDR2 FQGNSA. The CDR3 extends over 15 amino acids. Trimming took 5 bases from V and 4 from J, leaving 16 bases between them. The CDR3 region has the DNA TGTGCCAGCAGCCCCCGGGTCGTGGGTGCAGATACGCAGTATTTT. Amino acids: CASSPRVVGADTQYF.

The rearrangement links TRBV12-3 or TRBV12-4 to TRBJ2-2; 10 nucleotides align to TRBD2. After removal of 3 bases from V and 6 bases from J, the junction contained 7 bases not matched to a gene. The CDR3 consists of 16 residues. CDR3 protein: CASSFPSGSYAGELFF. The CDR3 DNA is TGTGCCAGCAGTTTTCCTAGCGGGAGTTATGCCGGGGAGCTGTTTTTT.

The J gene is TRBJ1-5, the V gene TRBV7-8; D uncertain. Germline CDR1 reads SGHVS; CDR2 reads FQNEAQ. The CDR3 runs to 16 residues. Trimming removed 3 bases at V and 3 bases at J, with 15 bases between. The CDR3 loop is CASSFSGQLSNQPQHF. CDR3 DNA sequence: TGTGCCAGCAGCTTTTCCGGGCAGCTATCCAATCAGCCCCAGCATTTT.

The V and J genes are TRBV7-2 and TRBJ1-4; D remains ambiguous. CDR3 size: 15 residues. Per germline, CDR1 SGHTA and CDR2 FQGNSA. V was clipped by 1 base and J by 1 base, with 7 bases between them. Written as DNA, the CDR3 is TGTGCCAGCAGCTTAGTGTGGGGAACTAATGAAAAACTGTTTTTT. Encoded protein: CASSLVWGTNEKLFF.

In its sample, this clonotype was seen a few times. This chain connects TRBV5-1 to TRBJ2-1; D remains ambiguous. The length of the CDR3 is 14 residues. V lost 4 bases, J lost 7 bases, and 15 bases lay in between. The germline CDR1 and CDR2 sequences are SGHRS and YFSETQ. The CDR3 nucleotides are TGCGCCAGCAGCACAACCTCTGGTGCGAATGAGCAGTTCTTC. Translation: CASSTTSGANEQFF.

This clonotype was detected a few times. This chain uses TRBV29-1 with TRBJ1-1; a weak D match, TRBD1 (6 bases). This CDR3 is built from 14 residues. Germline V lookup: CDR1 SQVTM, CDR2 ANQGSEA. V was cut by 4 bases and J by 0 bases, with 12 bases left in between. CDR3 DNA sequence: TGCAGCGTTGGGGAGGGGGTGCTGAACACTGAAGCTTTCTTT. Amino acid sequence: CSVGEGVLNTEAFF.

This chain links TRBV21-1 with TRBJ1-2; TRBD1, as called in the table, went unchecked against the DNA. TRBV21-1 is given as a pseudogene. This CDR3 is built from 19 residues. The CDR3 DNA reads TGTGCCAGCAGCAAAGTATCAGTAAGGACAGGGAAAGGCTACTATGGCTACACCTTC. This gives the protein CASSKVSVRTGKGYYGYTF.

The table lists this clonotype with a few counts. This chain joins TRBV3-1 and TRBJ2-7, with 11 nucleotides matching TRBD2. Looked up from germline, CDR1 is LGHDT and CDR2 is YNNKEL (reference sequence). Trimming cost V 2 bases and J 5 bases; bases outside gene matches: 11. The CDR3 runs 17 residues. The DNA for the CDR3 is TGTGCCAGCAGCCAAATGCTAGCGGGAGGTTTTGACAACGAGCAGTACTTC. As protein: CASSQMLAGGFDNEQYF.

CDR3 coding DNA: TGTGCCAGCAGCCCGATGGACAGGGGAGTTAATTCACCCCTCCACTTT. Translated: CASSPMDRGVNSPLHF. This chain connects TRBV7-8 to TRBJ1-6, with 9 positions matching TRBD1. V lost 5 bases to trimming and J lost 6 bases; unmatched junction nucleotides: 8. This CDR3 has 16 amino acids. CDR1 and CDR2 (germline): SGHVS, FQNEAQ.

The chain links TRBV27 to TRBJ1-1, with D unresolved. In germline, CDR1 is MNHEY, CDR2 SMNVEV (reference sequence). V lost 5 bases and J lost 4, with 17 bases in between. The CDR3 loop spans 15 amino acids. The chain's CDR3 is CASSEFSREGTEAFF. In nucleotides, the CDR3 is TGTGCCAGCAGTGAATTTTCGAGAGAGGGCACTGAAGCTTTCTTT.

This clonotype was picked up many times. Its ends do not fully match the called genes, so a read error is possible. This chain uses TRBV28 with TRBJ2-1; 10 bases map to TRBD2. This CDR3 has 16 amino acids. Looked up from germline, CDR1 is MDHEN and CDR2 is SYDVKM. CDR3 sequence (DNA): TGTGCCAGCAGTTTACGGCTAGCGGGAGAATACAATGAACAGTTCTTC. It specifies CASSLRLAGEYNEQFF.

A few counts support this clonotype. The gene calls are TRBV30 and TRBJ1-5, with D possibly matching TRBD1 (5 bases). Germline lookup yields CDR1 GTSNPN and CDR2 SVGIG (reference sequence). The CDR3 length is 12 residues. V shed 1 base and J shed 6 bases, with 7 bases lying between them. CDR3 residues: CAWSEGVQPQHF. CDR3 DNA sequence: TGTGCCTGGAGTGAAGGGGTTCAGCCCCAGCATTTT.

The chain is built from TRBV6-1 and TRBJ1-2, with D possibly being TRBD1 (6 bases). This CDR3 is 14 amino acids long. Germline lookup yields CDR1 MNHNS and CDR2 SASEGT. V was shortened by 4 bases and J by 2 bases, with 11 bases between the two germline ends. In nucleotides, the CDR3 is TGTGCCAGCAGTGGTGGGACAAGGAACTATGGCTACACCTTC. This gives the protein CASSGGTRNYGYTF.

The chain has TRBV24-1 and TRBJ2-7; TRBD1 aligns across 8 bases. Germline values: CDR1 KGHDR, CDR2 SFDVKD. The CDR3 runs 15 residues. J was trimmed by 2 bases and V by 8 bases; bases with no gene match: 10. The DNA for the CDR3 is TGTGCCACCACCCTAGCCGACAGGGGTACCTACGAGCAGTACTTC. This translates into CATTLADRGTYEQYF.